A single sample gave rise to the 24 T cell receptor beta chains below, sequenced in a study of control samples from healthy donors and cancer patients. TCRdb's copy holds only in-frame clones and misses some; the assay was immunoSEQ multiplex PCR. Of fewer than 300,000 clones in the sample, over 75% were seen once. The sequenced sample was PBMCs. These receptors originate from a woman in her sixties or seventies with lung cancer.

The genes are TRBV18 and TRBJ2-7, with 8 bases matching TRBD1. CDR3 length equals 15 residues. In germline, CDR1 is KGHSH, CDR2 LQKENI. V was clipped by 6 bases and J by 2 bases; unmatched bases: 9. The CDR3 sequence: CASSSGQVETYEQYF. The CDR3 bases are TGTGCCAGCTCGTCGGGACAGGTGGAAACCTACGAGCAGTACTTC.

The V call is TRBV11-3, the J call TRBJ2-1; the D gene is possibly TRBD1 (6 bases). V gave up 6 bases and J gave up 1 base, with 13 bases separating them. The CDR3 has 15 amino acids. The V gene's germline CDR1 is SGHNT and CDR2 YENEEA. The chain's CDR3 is CASSLDSLSYNEQFF. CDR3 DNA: TGTGCCAGCAGTTTGGACAGCCTTTCCTACAATGAGCAGTTCTTC.

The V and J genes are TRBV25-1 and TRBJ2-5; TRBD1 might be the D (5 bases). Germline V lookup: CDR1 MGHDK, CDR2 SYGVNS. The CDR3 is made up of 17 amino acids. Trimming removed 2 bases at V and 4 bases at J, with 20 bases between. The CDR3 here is CASSENPRQKGAETQYF. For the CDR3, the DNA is TGTGCCAGCAGTGAAAACCCTCGACAGAAGGGTGCAGAGACCCAGTACTTC.

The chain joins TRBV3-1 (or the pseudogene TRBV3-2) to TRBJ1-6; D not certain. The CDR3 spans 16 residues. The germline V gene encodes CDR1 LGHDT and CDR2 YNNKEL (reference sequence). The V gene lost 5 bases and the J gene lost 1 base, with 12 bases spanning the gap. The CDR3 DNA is TGTGCCAGCAGCTGGGCAGGAGTTTCCTATAATTCACCCCTCCACTTT. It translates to CASSWAGVSYNSPLHF.

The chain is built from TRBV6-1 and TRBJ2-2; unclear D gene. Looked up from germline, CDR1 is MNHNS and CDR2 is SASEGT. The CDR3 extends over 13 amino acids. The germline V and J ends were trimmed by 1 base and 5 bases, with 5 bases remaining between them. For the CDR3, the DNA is TGTGCCAGCAGTGAAGGGGTAACCGGGGAGCTGTTTTTT. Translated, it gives CASSEGVTGELFF.

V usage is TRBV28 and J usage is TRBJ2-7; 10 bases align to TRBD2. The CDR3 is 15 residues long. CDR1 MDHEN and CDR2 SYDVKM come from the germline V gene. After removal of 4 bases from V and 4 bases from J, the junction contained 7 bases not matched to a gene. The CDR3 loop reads CASSSTGLARYEQYF. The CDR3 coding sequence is TGTGCCAGCAGTTCCACGGGACTAGCGAGGTACGAGCAGTACTTC.

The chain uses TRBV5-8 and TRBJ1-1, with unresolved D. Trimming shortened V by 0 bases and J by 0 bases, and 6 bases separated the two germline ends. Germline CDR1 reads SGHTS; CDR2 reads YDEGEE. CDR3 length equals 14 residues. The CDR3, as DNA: TGTGCCAGCAGCTTGGATTGGGTGAACACTGAAGCTTTCTTT. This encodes CASSLDWVNTEAFF.

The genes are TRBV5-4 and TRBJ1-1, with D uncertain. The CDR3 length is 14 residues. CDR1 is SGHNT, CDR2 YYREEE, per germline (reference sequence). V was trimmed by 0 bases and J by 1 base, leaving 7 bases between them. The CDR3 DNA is TGTGCCAGCAGCTTGGGGCAGGCGAACACTGAAGCTTTCTTT. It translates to CASSLGQANTEAFF.

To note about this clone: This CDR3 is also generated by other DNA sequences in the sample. CDR3: CASSEAGTSNQPQHF. The DNA for the CDR3 is TGTGCCAGCAGTGAAGCAGGTACCAGCAATCAGCCCCAGCATTTT. J is TRBJ1-5 and V is TRBV6-1, with no clear D. The germline V gene encodes CDR1 MNHNS and CDR2 SASEGT. The CDR3 runs 15 residues. The V gene lost 0 bases and the J gene lost 1 base, with 7 bases spanning the gap.

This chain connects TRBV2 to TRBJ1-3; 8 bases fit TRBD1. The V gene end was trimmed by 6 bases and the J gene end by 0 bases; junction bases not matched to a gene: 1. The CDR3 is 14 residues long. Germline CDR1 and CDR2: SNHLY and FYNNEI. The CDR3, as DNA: TGTGCCAGCAGGGACAGGGCCTCTGGAAACACCATATATTTT. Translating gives CASRDRASGNTIYF.

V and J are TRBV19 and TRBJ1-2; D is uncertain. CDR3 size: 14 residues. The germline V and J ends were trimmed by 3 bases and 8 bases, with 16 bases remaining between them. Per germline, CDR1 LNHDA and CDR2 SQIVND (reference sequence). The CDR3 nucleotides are TGTGCCAGTAGTATCGAGGGAAGGTCACGGGGCTACACCTTC. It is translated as CASSIEGRSRGYTF.

CDR3 region: CASSPGSGAGDHTQYF. The DNA of the CDR3 is TGTGCCAGCAGCCCGGGGAGTGGGGCGGGAGACCATACGCAGTATTTT. This sequence joins TRBV7-3 and TRBJ2-3, with 7 bases lining up with TRBD2. The CDR3 consists of 16 residues. Germline CDR1 is SGHTA and CDR2 is FQGTGA. J gave up 7 bases and V 5 bases, and 15 bases lay outside the gene matches.

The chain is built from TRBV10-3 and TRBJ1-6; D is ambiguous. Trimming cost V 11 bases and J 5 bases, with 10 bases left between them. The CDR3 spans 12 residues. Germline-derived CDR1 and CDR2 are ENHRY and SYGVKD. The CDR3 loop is CAAGNNNSPLHF. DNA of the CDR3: TGTGCCGCCGGGAATAATAATTCACCCCTCCACTTT.

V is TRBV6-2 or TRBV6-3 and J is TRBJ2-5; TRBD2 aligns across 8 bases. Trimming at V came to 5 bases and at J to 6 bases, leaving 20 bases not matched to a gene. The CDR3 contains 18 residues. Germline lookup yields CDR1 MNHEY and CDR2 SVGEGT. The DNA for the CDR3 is TGTGCCAGCAGTCCCTCGGGGATAGCGGGACGACAAACGAAGACCCAGTACTTC. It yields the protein CASSPSGIAGRQTKTQYF.

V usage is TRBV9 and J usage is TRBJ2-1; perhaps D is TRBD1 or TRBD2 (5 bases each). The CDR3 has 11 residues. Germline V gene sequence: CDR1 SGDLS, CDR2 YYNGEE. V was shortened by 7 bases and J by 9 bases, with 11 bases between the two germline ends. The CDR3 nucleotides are TGTGCCAGCCAGAGGGGCGGTGAGCAGTTCTTC. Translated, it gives CASQRGGEQFF.

The CDR3 coding sequence is TGTGCCAGCAGTGAAAGCAGGATCATTGCGGAGACCCAGTACTTC. This sequence encodes CASSESRIIAETQYF. The V gene is TRBV25-1, the J gene TRBJ2-5, with D unclear. This CDR3 comprises 15 residues. Trimming took off 2 bases at V and 5 bases at J, with 15 bases between the two ends. The germline V gene encodes CDR1 MGHDK and CDR2 SYGVNS.

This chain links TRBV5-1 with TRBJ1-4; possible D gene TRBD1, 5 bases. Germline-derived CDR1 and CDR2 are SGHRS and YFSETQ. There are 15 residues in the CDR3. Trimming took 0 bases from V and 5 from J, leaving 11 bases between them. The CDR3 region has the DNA TGCGCCAGCAGCTTGGTGGGATCAGGGAATGAAAAACTGTTTTTT. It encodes CASSLVGSGNEKLFF.

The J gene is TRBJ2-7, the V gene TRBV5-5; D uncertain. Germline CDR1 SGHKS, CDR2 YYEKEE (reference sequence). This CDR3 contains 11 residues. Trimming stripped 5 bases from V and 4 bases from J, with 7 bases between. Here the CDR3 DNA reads TGTGCCAGCAGTCCTTTATACGAGCAGTACTTC. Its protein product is CASSPLYEQYF. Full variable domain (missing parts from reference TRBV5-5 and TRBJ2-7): DAGVTQSPTHLIKTRGQQVTLRCSPISGHKSVSWYQQVLGQGPQFIFQYYEKEERGRGNFPDRFSARQFPNYSSELNVNALLLGDSALYLCASSPLYEQYFGPGTRLTVT.

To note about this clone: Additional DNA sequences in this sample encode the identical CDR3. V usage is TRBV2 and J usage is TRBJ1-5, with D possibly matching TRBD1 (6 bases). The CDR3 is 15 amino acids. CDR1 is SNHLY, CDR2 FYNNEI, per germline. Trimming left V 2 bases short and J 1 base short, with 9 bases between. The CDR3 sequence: CASSEQGHSNQPQHF. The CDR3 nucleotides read TGTGCCAGCAGTGAACAGGGACACAGCAATCAGCCCCAGCATTTT.

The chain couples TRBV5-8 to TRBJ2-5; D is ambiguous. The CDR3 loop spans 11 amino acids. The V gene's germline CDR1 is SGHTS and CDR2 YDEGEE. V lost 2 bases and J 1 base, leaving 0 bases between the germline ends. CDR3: CASSFQETQYF. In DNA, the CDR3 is TGTGCCAGCAGCTTCCAAGAGACCCAGTACTTC.

Here the CDR3 reads CASSWGTGQNTEAFF. The CDR3 nucleotides read TGCGCCAGCAGCTGGGGGACAGGGCAGAACACTGAAGCTTTCTTT. The rearrangement joins TRBV5-1 to TRBJ1-1; TRBD1 matches 9 bases. This CDR3 is built from 15 residues. With V trimmed by 3 bases and J by 1 base, 4 bases remained unmatched. Germline V gene lookup returns CDR1 SGHRS and CDR2 YFSETQ.

The CDR3 sequence is CASSLDGGADTQYF. The CDR3 coding sequence is TGTGCCAGCAGCTTAGACGGGGGGGCGGATACGCAGTATTTT. This sequence joins TRBV11-2 and TRBJ2-3; 8 nucleotides line up with TRBD2. With V trimmed by 0 bases and J by 6 bases, 2 bases remained unmatched. Germline CDR1 and CDR2: SGHAT and FQNNGV. The CDR3 totals 14 residues.

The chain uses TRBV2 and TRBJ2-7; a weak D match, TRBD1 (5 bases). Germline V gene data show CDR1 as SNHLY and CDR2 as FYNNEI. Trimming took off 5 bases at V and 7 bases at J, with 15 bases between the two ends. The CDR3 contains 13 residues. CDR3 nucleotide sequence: TGTGCCAGCAGTCCCCCCAGGGAAGATGAGCAGTACTTC. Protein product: CASSPPREDEQYF.

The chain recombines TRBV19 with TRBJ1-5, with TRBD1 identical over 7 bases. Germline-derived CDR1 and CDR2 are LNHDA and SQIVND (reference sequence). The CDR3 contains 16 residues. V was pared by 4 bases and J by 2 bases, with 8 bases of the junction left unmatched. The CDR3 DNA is TGTGCCAGTAGTACTTCACAGGGGCAAGGCAATCAGCCCCAGCATTTT. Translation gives CASSTSQGQGNQPQHF.